These T cell receptor beta chains were read from a single sample in a study of CD8+ T cells in alopecia areata. Here immunoSEQ multiplex PCR was the method, and the copy in TCRdb shows in-frame clones only, minus some. The table has approximately 300,000 clones, 58% seen once; the top ten hold under 2%. The specimen was CD4+ T cells sorted from blood, collected at week 24, from a patient treated with tofacitinib. The receptors were gathered from a human donor with alopecia areata. Each CDR3 is given with its conserved first and last residue. Each record gives: V gene, CDR3 protein.

TRBV19	CASSLRGDQPQHF
TRBV9	CASSVGGGDSSYNEQFF
TRBV18	CASSQGLSTDTQYF
TRBV30	CAWSAPGTSYGYTF
TRBV6-1	CASSDTGAGRGTQYF
TRBV6-1	CASSDPGTSYEQYF
TRBV28	CASSPGQVQGYTF
TRBV7-2	CASSSSVRLVGDTQYF
TRBV30	CAWSAGQDTDTQYF
TRBV9	CASSATADRSYGYTF